This T cell receptor beta chain stems from a study of OX40 agonist ivuxolimab in advanced cancers. A note on the overall study: Ivuxolimab was an agonistic, fully human IgG2 monoclonal antibody directed against OX40 (CD134), a costimulatory receptor. Among the 52 dose-escalation patients, about 19 had hepatocellular carcinoma, approximately 15 melanoma, 9 renal cell carcinoma and 9 head and neck cancer. Prior anti-PD-1, anti-PD-L1 or anti-CTLA-4 therapy was permitted, and checkpoint inhibitors had been received by about 37% of dose-escalation patients. Peripheral TCRbeta sequencing was intended to test whether TCR sequence diversity was altered and clonal T-cell expansion was caused by ivuxolimab. The dose-escalation cohort was over 70% male with a mean age of approximately 60 years, ranging from roughly 23 to 90. The paper describes the monotherapy dose-escalation part (N ≈ 52 patients) of the phase I trial of ivuxolimab. Intravenous ivuxolimab was administered to patients every 2 weeks at six dose levels: 0.01, 0.1, 0.3, 1.5, 3 and 10 mg/kg. Partial responses occurred in three dose-escalation patients: two with cutaneous melanoma and one with hepatocellular carcinoma. Overall study results and their limits: At doses of 0.1 to 3.0 mg/kg, clonal expansion of both CD4+ and CD8+ blood T cells was observed from baseline to week 6. Low levels of normalized T-cell clonal expansion were also seen in some patients who did not respond. In the 0.1-3.0 mg/kg groups, partial responders were among the patients with the lowest normalized peripheral clonal expansion, particularly in CD8+ T cells. After ivuxolimab, more expanded clones were found on average in CD8+ T cells than in CD4+ T cells. The antigen specificity of the peripheral T cells that underwent clonal expansion was not determined.

The CDR1 and CDR2 encoded by the germline V gene (reference sequence) are GTSNPN and SVGIG. V gives up 4 bases and J gives up 0 bases, and the segment between their germline ends measures 13 bases. The CDR3 holds 14 amino acids from the cysteine to the phenylalanine. Of the read, only the CDR3 DNA is kept; its 42 bases are in frame from base 1. Patients with autoimmune disease history or receiving systemic immunosuppression were excluded from the trial. Peripheral blood for TCR sequencing was collected from all dose cohorts at baseline, on cycle 4 day 1, and on cycle 7 day 1. Samples were obtained from an open-label, multicenter, first-in-human phase I dose-escalation trial of ivuxolimab. Adults with locally advanced or metastatic melanoma, renal cell carcinoma, hepatocellular carcinoma or head and neck squamous cell carcinoma were enrolled in the trial. Before TCR sequencing, CD4+ and CD8+ T cells were separately sorted from peripheral blood.

As regards this clone: What this receptor recognizes is not known. No much larger clone is present one base from it, and per-base qualities are unavailable.

Genomic DNA was extracted from sorted cells for sequencing of the TCRbeta CDR3 region. The immunoSEQ Assay was used for sequencing of TCRbeta CDR3 regions. TCRdb retrieved this table from immuneACCESS and kept in-frame rearrangements only. Not all clones are present; in checked studies, unresolved V genes account for under half, and no reason is known for the remainder. Present in this sample are under 85,000 clones, 85% to 90% of which were seen just once. The ten largest clones represent less than 4% of the sample. This sequence uses TRBV30 and TRBJ2-7, with the D gene uncertain. This sample comprised CD4+ or CD8+ T cells sorted from blood, obtained in a trial of the OX40 agonist ivuxolimab. This receptor was identified in an adult with an advanced solid tumor such as melanoma, head and neck, liver or kidney cancer. This receptor has the CDR3 CAWKGRFNSYEQYF. The DNA sequence follows: TGTGCCTGGAAGGGCCGTTTCAACTCCTACGAGCAGTACTTC.